This T cell receptor beta chain was recovered during a study of shared clonotypes between healthy human individuals. On the study more broadly: Three plates were used per donor for CD4 naive, three for CD4 memory, two for CD8 naive and one for CD8 memory.

Germline CDR1 reads SGDLS; CDR2 reads YYNGEE. CDR3 size: 17 residues. J was trimmed by 0 bases and V by 0 bases; bases with no gene match: 6. Some clones are missing from TCRdb's copy, which holds only in-frame ones; the method was immunoSEQ multiplex PCR. The table lists about 1.5 million clones, roughly 98% of them singletons. A split of CD4+ cells into CD45RA+ naive and CD45RA-negative memory subsets was performed. This clone has a single count. The source of this sequence is a man younger than 40 in good health. The V and J genes are TRBV9 and TRBJ2-5; 9 bases match TRBD2. The specimen was naive CD4+ T cells sorted from blood. Indicated subset: CD45RA+ positively selected. The CDR3 sequence: CASSVGLAGQYQETQYF. CDR3 in DNA: TGTGCCAGCAGCGTAGGGCTAGCGGGACAGTACCAAGAGACCCAGTACTTC.